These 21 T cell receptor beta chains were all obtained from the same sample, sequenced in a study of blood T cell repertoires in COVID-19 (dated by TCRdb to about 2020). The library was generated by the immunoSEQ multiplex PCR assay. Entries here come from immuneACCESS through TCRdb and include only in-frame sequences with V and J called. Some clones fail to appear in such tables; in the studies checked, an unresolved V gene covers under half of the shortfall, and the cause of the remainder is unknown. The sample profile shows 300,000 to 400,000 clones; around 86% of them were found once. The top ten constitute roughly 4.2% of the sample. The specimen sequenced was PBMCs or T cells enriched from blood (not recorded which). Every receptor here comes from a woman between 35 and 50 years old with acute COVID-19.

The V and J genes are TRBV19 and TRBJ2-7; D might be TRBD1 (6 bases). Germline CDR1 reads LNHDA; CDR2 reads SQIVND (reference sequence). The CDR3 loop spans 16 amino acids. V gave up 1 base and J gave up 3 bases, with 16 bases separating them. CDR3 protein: CASSIAPLTGNYEQYF. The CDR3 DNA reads TGTGCCAGTAGTATAGCCCCCCTGACAGGCAACTACGAGCAGTACTTC.

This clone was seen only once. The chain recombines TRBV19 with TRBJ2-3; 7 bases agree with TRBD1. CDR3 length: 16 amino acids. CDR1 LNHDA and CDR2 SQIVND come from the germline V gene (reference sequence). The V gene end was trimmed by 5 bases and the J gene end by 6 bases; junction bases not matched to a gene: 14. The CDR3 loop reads CASSPYRGPSVDTQYF. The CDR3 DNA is TGTGCCAGTAGTCCCTACAGGGGCCCTTCGGTGGATACGCAGTATTTT.

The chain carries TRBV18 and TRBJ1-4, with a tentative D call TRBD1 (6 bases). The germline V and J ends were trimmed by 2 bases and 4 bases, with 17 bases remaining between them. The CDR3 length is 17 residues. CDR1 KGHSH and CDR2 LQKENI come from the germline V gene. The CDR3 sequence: CASSPEMAGANNEKLFF. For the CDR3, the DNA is TGTGCCAGCTCACCAGAAATGGCAGGGGCCAATAATGAAAAACTGTTTTTT.

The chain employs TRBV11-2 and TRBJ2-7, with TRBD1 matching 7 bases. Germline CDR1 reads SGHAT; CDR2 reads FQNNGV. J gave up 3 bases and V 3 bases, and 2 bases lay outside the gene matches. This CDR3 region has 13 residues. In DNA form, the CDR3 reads TGTGCCAGCAGCTTGGACAGGAACTACGAGCAGTACTTC. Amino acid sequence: CASSLDRNYEQYF.

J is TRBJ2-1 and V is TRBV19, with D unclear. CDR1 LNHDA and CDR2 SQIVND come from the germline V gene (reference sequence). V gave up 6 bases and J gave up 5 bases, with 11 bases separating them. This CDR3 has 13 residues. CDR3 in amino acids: CASRRTRDNEQFF. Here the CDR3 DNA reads TGTGCCAGTAGGCGCACCCGGGACAATGAGCAGTTCTTC.

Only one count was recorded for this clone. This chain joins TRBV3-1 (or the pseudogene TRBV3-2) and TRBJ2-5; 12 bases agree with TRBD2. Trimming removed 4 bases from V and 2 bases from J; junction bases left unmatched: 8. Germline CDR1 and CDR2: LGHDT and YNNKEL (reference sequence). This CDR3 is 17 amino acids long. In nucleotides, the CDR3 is TGTGCCAGCAGCCGACGTAGACTAGCGGGGGAACAAGAGACCCAGTACTTC. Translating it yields CASSRRRLAGEQETQYF.

The CDR3 region is CASSSWDRGTEAFF. The CDR3 DNA sequence: TGTGCCAGCAGCTCGTGGGACAGGGGAACTGAAGCTTTCTTT. The chain combines TRBV5-6 with TRBJ1-1, with TRBD1 matching 10 bases. The J segment lost 5 bases and the V segment lost 3 bases, leaving 4 bases of the junction unmatched. Germline V gives CDR1 SGHDT, CDR2 YYEEEE. CDR3 length equals 14 residues.

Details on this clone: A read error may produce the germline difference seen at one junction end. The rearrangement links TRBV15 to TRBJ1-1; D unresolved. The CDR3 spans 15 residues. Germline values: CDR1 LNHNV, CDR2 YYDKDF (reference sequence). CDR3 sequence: CATSRDGSRMTETFF. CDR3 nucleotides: TGTGCCACCAGCAGAGATGGATCTCGAATGACTGAAACTTTCTTT.

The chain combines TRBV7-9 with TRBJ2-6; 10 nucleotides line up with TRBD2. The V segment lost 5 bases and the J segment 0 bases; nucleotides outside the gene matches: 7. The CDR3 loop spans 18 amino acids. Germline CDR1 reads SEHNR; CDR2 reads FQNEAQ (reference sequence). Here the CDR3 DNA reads TGTGCCAGCAGCAGCGGGAGGGGAACCCTCTCTGGGGCCAACGTCCTGACTTTC. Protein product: CASSSGRGTLSGANVLTF.

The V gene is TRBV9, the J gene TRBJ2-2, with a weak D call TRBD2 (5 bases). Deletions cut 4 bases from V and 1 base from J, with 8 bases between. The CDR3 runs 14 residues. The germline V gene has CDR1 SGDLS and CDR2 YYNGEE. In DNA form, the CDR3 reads TGTGCCAGCAGCACCCGGGGGAACACCGGGGAGCTGTTTTTT. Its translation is CASSTRGNTGELFF.

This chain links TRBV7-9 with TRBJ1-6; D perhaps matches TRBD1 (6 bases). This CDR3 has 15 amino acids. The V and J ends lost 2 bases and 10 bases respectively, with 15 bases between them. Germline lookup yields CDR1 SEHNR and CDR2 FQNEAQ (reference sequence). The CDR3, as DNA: TGTGCCAGCAGCTTAAATAGGGGGTGGCGCTCACCCCTCCACTTT. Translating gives CASSLNRGWRSPLHF.

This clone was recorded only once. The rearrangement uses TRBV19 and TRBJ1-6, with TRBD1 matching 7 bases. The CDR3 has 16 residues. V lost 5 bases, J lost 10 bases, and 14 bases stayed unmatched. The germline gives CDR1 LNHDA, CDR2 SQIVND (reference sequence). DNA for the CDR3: TGTGCCAGTAGTCTCCGACAGGGTAGTAAAGGATCACCCCTCCACTTT. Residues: CASSLRQGSKGSPLHF.

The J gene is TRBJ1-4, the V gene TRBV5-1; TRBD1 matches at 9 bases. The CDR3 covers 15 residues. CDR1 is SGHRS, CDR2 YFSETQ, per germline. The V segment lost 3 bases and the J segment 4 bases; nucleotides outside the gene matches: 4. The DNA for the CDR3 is TGCGCCAGCAGCTGGGCGGGACAGGGTAATGAAAAACTGTTTTTT. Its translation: CASSWAGQGNEKLFF.

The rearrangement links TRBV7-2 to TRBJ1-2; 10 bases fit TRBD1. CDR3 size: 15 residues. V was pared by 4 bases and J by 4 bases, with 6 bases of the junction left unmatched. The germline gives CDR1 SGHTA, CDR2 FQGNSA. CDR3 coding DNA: TGTGCCAGCAGCTCAGACAGGGGGCAGGGCTATGGCTACACCTTC. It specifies CASSSDRGQGYGYTF.

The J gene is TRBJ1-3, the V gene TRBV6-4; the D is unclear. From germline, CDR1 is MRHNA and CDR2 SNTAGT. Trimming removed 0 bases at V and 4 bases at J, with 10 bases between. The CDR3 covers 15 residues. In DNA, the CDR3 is TGTGCCAGCAGTGACTCGACTGATCCAGGAAACACCATATATTTT. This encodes CASSDSTDPGNTIYF.

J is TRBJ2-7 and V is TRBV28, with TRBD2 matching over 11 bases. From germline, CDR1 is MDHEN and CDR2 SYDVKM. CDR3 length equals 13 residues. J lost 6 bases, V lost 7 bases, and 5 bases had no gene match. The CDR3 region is CASTTSGVSEQYF. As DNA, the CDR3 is TGTGCCAGCACGACTAGCGGGGTTTCCGAGCAGTACTTC.

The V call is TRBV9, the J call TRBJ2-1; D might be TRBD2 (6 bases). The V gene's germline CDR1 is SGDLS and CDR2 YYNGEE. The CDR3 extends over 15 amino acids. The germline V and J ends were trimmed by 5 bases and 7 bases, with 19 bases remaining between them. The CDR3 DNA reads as TGTGCCAGCAGTGCTATGGGGGAGGTGGATAATGAGCAGTTCTTC. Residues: CASSAMGEVDNEQFF. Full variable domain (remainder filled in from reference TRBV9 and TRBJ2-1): DSGVTQTPKHLITATGQRVTLRCSPRSGDLSVYWYQQSLDQGLQFLIQYYNGEERAKGNILERFSAQQFPDLHSELNLSSLELGDSALYFCASSAMGEVDNEQFFGPGTRLTVL.

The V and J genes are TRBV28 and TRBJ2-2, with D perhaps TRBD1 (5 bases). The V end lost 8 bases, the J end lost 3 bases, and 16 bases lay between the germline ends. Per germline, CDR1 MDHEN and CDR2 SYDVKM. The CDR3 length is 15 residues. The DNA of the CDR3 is TGTGCCAGCCGATACCAGGGTTTGTACACCGGGGAGCTGTTTTTT. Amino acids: CASRYQGLYTGELFF. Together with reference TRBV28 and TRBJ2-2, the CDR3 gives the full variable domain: DVKVTQSSRYLVKRTGEKVFLECVQDMDHENMFWYRQDPGLGLRLIYFSYDVKMKEKGDIPEGYSVSREKKERFSLILESASTNQTSMYLCASRYQGLYTGELFFGEGSRLTVL.

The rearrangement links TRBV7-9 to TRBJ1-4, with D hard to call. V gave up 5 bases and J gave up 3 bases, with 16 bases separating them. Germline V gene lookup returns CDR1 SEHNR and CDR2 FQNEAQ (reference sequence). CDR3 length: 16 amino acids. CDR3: CASSPTTVGANEKLFF. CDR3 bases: TGTGCCAGCAGCCCTACGACTGTCGGGGCTAATGAAAAACTGTTTTTT.

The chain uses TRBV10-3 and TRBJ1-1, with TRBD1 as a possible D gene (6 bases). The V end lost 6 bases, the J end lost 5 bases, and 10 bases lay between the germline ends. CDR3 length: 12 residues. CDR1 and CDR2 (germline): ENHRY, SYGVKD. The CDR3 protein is CAIRQGLTEAFF. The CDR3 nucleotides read TGTGCCATCAGACAGGGTCTGACTGAAGCTTTCTTT.

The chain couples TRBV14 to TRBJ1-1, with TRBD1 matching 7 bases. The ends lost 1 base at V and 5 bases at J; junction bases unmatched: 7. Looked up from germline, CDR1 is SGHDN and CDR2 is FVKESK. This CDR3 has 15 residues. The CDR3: CASSQVAQGYTEAFF. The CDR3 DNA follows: TGTGCCAGCAGCCAAGTAGCACAGGGGTATACTGAAGCTTTCTTT.